The TCR beta chain described here comes from a study of glioma-infiltrating T cells. Overall study findings and caveats: Tissue-blood divergence was below expectation in non-neoplastic patients, above in gliomas.

Germline V CDR1 and CDR2: MGHRA, YSYEKL. This CDR3 comprises 14 residues. V was cut by 1 base and J by 4 bases, with 11 bases left in between. TCR alpha and beta CDR3 regions were amplified from RNA using iRepertoire nested multiplex PCR. Tissue mRNA or PBMC total RNA, roughly 95-400 ng, went into one-step reverse transcription and amplification. Each CDR3 protein gets one entry after TCRdb re-called the multiplex PCR reads with MiXCR. Of approximately 12,000 distinct CDR3 sequences listed, 26% are singletons. As to this clonotype: No antigen is known for it.

This clonotype originated in a human donor with low-grade glioma or glioblastoma, undergoing nonglioma brain surgery, or in good health (not recorded which). The sample consisted of glioma tissue, nonneoplastic brain tissue, or PBMCs (not recorded which). The rearrangement links TRBV4-1 to TRBJ2-7; a weak D match, TRBD1 (5 bases). The DNA of the CDR3 is TGCGCCAGCAGCCAAGCTGGGGCTGCGTACGAGCAGTACTTC. This encodes CASSQAGAAYEQYF.